This TCR beta chain was retrieved from a study of cytomegalovirus exposure and HLA in healthy donors. Trimming removed 3 bases from V and 2 bases from J; junction bases left unmatched: 4. The CDR3 extends over 15 amino acids. Per the germline V gene, CDR1 is SGHNT and CDR2 is YYREEE (reference sequence). This clone was counted only a few times. The antigen is not known. Study conclusions and caveats: The authors enumerated over 150 TCR beta chains as linked to cytomegalovirus. Most TCR sequences proved rare, with some public TCRs found in many donors. The classifier was said to identify cytomegalovirus status with high specificity and sensitivity. The CMV antigen specificity of a few CMV-associated chains was confirmed through in vitro analysis.

Some clones are missing from TCRdb's copy, which holds only in-frame ones; the method was immunoSEQ multiplex PCR. The sample lists 140,000 to 150,000 clones, about 94% occurring once. The sample taken for sequencing was PBMCs. The chain recombines TRBV5-4 with TRBJ2-2, with TRBD2 identical over 7 bases. The clonotype originates from a man aged 18 to 29 in good health and CMV-seropositive. This chain's CDR3 is CASSSTSANTGELFF. The DNA of the CDR3 is TGTGCCAGCAGCTCAACTAGCGCAAACACCGGGGAGCTGTTTTTT.